The 30 T cell receptor beta chains given below trace back to one sample, sequenced in a study of T cells in Graves' hyperthyroidism and ophthalmopathy. TCR beta CDR3 region amplification was performed from RNA transcripts. Researchers ran a first-round RT-PCR on the TCR CDR3 using the HTBI primer set. TCRdb reprocessed the multiplex PCR reads via MiXCR and lists one record per CDR3 protein. The table lists approximately 600,000 distinct CDR3 sequences, 15% to 20% of them singletons. Source material: blood. The receptor set was obtained from a woman aged 30 to 39 with Graves' hyperthyroidism.

The chain has TRBV6-1 and TRBJ2-3; 11 nucleotides line up with TRBD2. The CDR3 is made up of 20 amino acids. Trimming cost V 8 bases and J 4 bases; bases outside gene matches: 23. The germline gives CDR1 MNHNS, CDR2 SASEGT. CDR3 sequence reads: CASSPPGWSSGRVSADTQYF. In DNA, the CDR3 is TGTGCCAGCTCACCACCAGGTTGGAGTAGCGGGAGGGTTTCGGCAGATACGCAGTATTTT.

This clonotype was counted ten times or more. This sequence joins TRBV7-2 and TRBJ1-1; D gene uncertain. The germline CDR1 and CDR2 sequences are SGHTA and FQGNSA. The CDR3 has 13 amino acids. V lost 5 bases and J lost 5, with 12 bases in between. The CDR3 DNA follows: TGTGCCAGCAGCCCCCCGGCGAGTACTGAAGCTTTCTTT. This encodes CASSPPASTEAFF. Full variable domain (missing parts from reference TRBV7-2 and TRBJ1-1): GAGVSQSPSNKVTEKGKDVELRCDPISGHTALYWYRQSLGQGLEFLIYFQGNSAPDKSGLPSDRFSAERTGGSVSTLTIQRTQQEDSAVYLCASSPPASTEAFFGQGTRLTVV.

This clonotype occurred many times. V and J are TRBV6-1 and TRBJ2-1, with D maybe TRBD1 (5 bases). The CDR3 totals 11 residues. V lost 1 base, J lost 11 bases, and 6 bases lay in between. Per the germline V gene, CDR1 is MNHNS and CDR2 is SASEGT. CDR3 nucleotide sequence: TGTGCCAGCAGTGAAGGGACAAAGCAGTTCTTC. Translated, it gives CASSEGTKQFF.

The chain is built from TRBV7-8 and TRBJ2-1; 13 bases are shared with TRBD2. The germline V gene encodes CDR1 SGHVS and CDR2 FQNEAQ. After removal of 5 bases from V and 7 bases from J, the junction contained 11 bases not matched to a gene. The CDR3 loop spans 17 amino acids. CDR3 in amino acids: CASSPPPGTSGANEQFF. CDR3 bases: TGTGCCAGCAGCCCCCCCCCCGGGACTAGCGGGGCAAATGAGCAGTTCTTC.

A remark on this clonotype: This may be a read error: a much more frequent sequence differs by one nucleotide. Given the absence of the conserved phenylalanine or tryptophan at the CDR3 end, a read error is likely. The rearrangement joins TRBV20-1 to TRBJ1-5; tentatively, D is TRBD1 (6 bases). The V and J ends lost 1 base and 7 bases respectively, with 11 bases between them. Germline V CDR1 and CDR2: DFQATT, SNEGSKA (reference sequence). The CDR3 runs 13 residues. The CDR3 is CSARVGGRQPQHV. The CDR3 bases are TGCAGTGCTAGAGTCGGGGGGCGACAGCCCCAGCATGTT.

This clonotype came up many times. The rearrangement links TRBV3-1 to TRBJ2-1, with D tentatively TRBD2 (6 bases). Germline V gives CDR1 LGHDT, CDR2 YNNKEL (reference sequence). The CDR3 runs to 14 residues. Trimming left V 4 bases short and J 10 bases short, with 17 bases between. The CDR3 DNA follows: TGTGCCAGCAGCCGGGGGGACCCCTCAGAGGAGCAGTTCTTC. This encodes CASSRGDPSEEQFF.

This clonotype was counted ten times or more. The chain uses TRBV5-1 and TRBJ1-5; no clear D. CDR1 and CDR2 from the germline V gene are SGHRS and YFSETQ. Trimming cost V 4 bases and J 3 bases, with 8 bases left between them. CDR3 length: 13 amino acids. The CDR3 bases are TGCGCCAGCAGCCGTGACTACAATCAGCCCCAGCATTTT. Translated, it gives CASSRDYNQPQHF.

This clonotype came up many times. The CDR3, as DNA: TGTGCCAGCAGTTACGGAGCTAACTATGGCTACACCTTC. Its translation is CASSYGANYGYTF. The chain is built from TRBV12-3 or TRBV12-4 and TRBJ1-2; D unresolved. V dropped 4 bases and J dropped 0 bases, with 6 bases sitting between them. This CDR3 has 13 amino acids.

This clonotype was found a few times. The chain joins TRBV5-1 to TRBJ1-1; D remains ambiguous. The CDR3 contains 14 residues. Germline V lookup: CDR1 SGHRS, CDR2 YFSETQ. Trimming pared 4 bases from V and 3 bases from J, leaving 13 bases between. In DNA, the CDR3 is TGCGCCAGCAGCCCGATGCAACCGGACACTGAAGCTTTCTTT. Protein product: CASSPMQPDTEAFF.

At least ten counts were recorded for this clonotype. V usage is TRBV30 and J usage is TRBJ1-4; D is perhaps TRBD1 (6 bases). V was cut by 0 bases and J by 4 bases, with 9 bases left in between. This CDR3 has 14 amino acids. Germline V gives CDR1 GTSNPN, CDR2 SVGIG (reference sequence). The CDR3 DNA is TGTGCCTGGAGTGTACGCAGGGGTAATGAAAAACTGTTTTTT. Its protein is CAWSVRRGNEKLFF.

This clonotype has ten or more counts. CDR3 in DNA: TGCAGTGCTGGACTAGTTGCCGAGCAGTACTTC. Amino acid sequence: CSAGLVAEQYF. The chain joins TRBV20-1 to TRBJ2-7; 7 bases match TRBD2. CDR1 and CDR2 from the germline V gene are DFQATT and SNEGSKA (reference sequence). CDR3 size: 11 residues. V was pared by 5 bases and J by 6 bases, with 4 bases of the junction left unmatched.

Comments on this clonotype: This could be a read error, since a much larger clone is one nucleotide away. The CDR3 spells CASNKTSGSSSSYNEQFF. CDR3 nucleotide sequence: TGTGCCAGCAATAAGACTAGCGGGAGTAGCAGCTCCTACAATGAGCAGTTCTTC. This chain joins TRBV6-2 or TRBV6-3 and TRBJ2-1, with 12 bases fitting TRBD2. The J segment lost 0 bases and the V segment lost 7 bases, leaving 10 bases of the junction unmatched. CDR1 is MNHEY and CDR2 is SVGEGT in the germline V gene. CDR3 length equals 18 residues.

The chain employs TRBV14 and TRBJ2-7; tentative D call: TRBD1 (6 bases). V was trimmed by 2 bases and J by 3 bases, leaving 11 bases between them. This CDR3 spans 14 amino acids. Germline V gene data show CDR1 as SGHDN and CDR2 as FVKESK. The CDR3 loop is CASSQPGAGYEQYF. The CDR3 DNA sequence: TGTGCCAGCAGCCAACCAGGGGCAGGCTACGAGCAGTACTTC.

The chain employs TRBV11-3 and TRBJ2-3; a weak D match, TRBD2 (5 bases). CDR1 SGHNT and CDR2 YENEEA come from the germline V gene. Trimming pared 4 bases from V and 2 bases from J, leaving 13 bases between. CDR3 length equals 15 residues. CDR3 in amino acids: CASSSLADYTDTQYF. The CDR3 nucleotides read TGTGCCAGCAGCTCCCTGGCAGACTACACAGATACGCAGTATTTT.

This clonotype appeared a few times. The DNA of the CDR3 is TGTGCCAGCAGCCAAGCTGGGGTCTACGAGCAGTACTTC. This translates into CASSQAGVYEQYF. The V gene is TRBV14, the J gene TRBJ2-7; D is ambiguous. The CDR3 covers 13 residues. CDR1 is SGHDN, CDR2 FVKESK, per germline. Trimming took off 1 base at V and 3 bases at J, with 7 bases between the two ends.

This clonotype was detected a few times. The chain carries TRBV18 and TRBJ1-1; D gene unclear. Deletions cut 2 bases from V and 8 bases from J, with 12 bases between. The CDR3 is made up of 13 amino acids. Per the germline V gene, CDR1 is KGHSH and CDR2 is LQKENI. The CDR3 DNA reads TGTGCCAGCTCACCAGGTACGGAGGGAGAAGCTTTCTTT. The encoded protein is CASSPGTEGEAFF.

The chain is built from TRBV6-1 and TRBJ1-5; D ambiguous. V lost 7 bases, J lost 6 bases, and 16 bases lay in between. There are 14 residues in the CDR3. The germline CDR1 and CDR2 sequences are MNHNS and SASEGT. Written as DNA, the CDR3 is TGTGCCAGCAACCTCCCAGGAAGAGGTCAGCCCCAGCATTTT. Amino acid sequence: CASNLPGRGQPQHF.

V and J are TRBV3-1 and TRBJ2-2; tentatively, D is TRBD2 (6 bases). The CDR3 spans 18 residues. Germline-derived CDR1 and CDR2 are LGHDT and YNNKEL (reference sequence). The germline V and J ends were trimmed by 0 bases and 6 bases, with 20 bases remaining between them. CDR3 protein: CASSQDPGQRVWAGELFF. The DNA of the CDR3 is TGTGCCAGCAGCCAAGACCCGGGTCAGCGGGTATGGGCCGGGGAGCTGTTTTTT.

The V call is TRBV15, the J call TRBJ2-2; D unresolved. V was shortened by 5 bases and J by 2 bases, with 3 bases between the two germline ends. Germline V CDR1 and CDR2: LNHNV, YYDKDF (reference sequence). This CDR3 contains 12 residues. In nucleotides, the CDR3 is TGTGCCACCAGCTCCAACACCGGGGAGCTGTTTTTT. Translation gives CATSSNTGELFF.

This clonotype occurred many times. V usage is TRBV7-8 and J usage is TRBJ2-3; no clear D gene. CDR1 and CDR2 from the germline V gene are SGHVS and FQNEAQ. The ends were cut back, 3 bases at V and 3 bases at J, with 13 bases in the middle. This CDR3 region has 15 residues. The CDR3 spells CASSFRMGRTDTQYF. The CDR3 nucleotides are TGTGCCAGCAGCTTTCGGATGGGTCGGACAGATACGCAGTATTTT.

The rearrangement joins TRBV3-1 to TRBJ1-2; D uncertain. Trimming cost V 1 base and J 5 bases, with 5 bases left between them. The CDR3 totals 12 residues. Per the germline V gene, CDR1 is LGHDT and CDR2 is YNNKEL (reference sequence). CDR3 bases: TGTGCCAGCAGCCAAGCAGTGTATGGCTACACCTTC. Protein product: CASSQAVYGYTF.

This clonotype was picked up one time. This may be a read error, as it is one base from a much larger clone. The CDR3: CASRPGGLTNEQFF. The CDR3 DNA sequence: TGTGCCAGCAGACCCGGGGGCCTGACCAATGAGCAGTTCTTC. The chain has TRBV28 and TRBJ2-1; D is tentatively TRBD1 or TRBD2 (6 bases each). The CDR3 consists of 14 residues. Germline CDR1 MDHEN, CDR2 SYDVKM. Trimming removed 6 bases from V and 6 bases from J, with 15 bases in between.

The rearrangement joins TRBV3-1 to TRBJ2-3, with a weak D call TRBD1 (5 bases). V lost 4 bases, J lost 4 bases, and 12 bases lay in between. The germline gives CDR1 LGHDT, CDR2 YNNKEL (reference sequence). The CDR3 runs to 14 residues. CDR3 protein: CASSPQGSPDTQYF. CDR3 nucleotide sequence: TGTGCCAGCAGCCCCCAGGGTTCTCCAGATACGCAGTATTTT.

This clonotype was counted many times. This chain uses TRBV11-2 with TRBJ2-5, with TRBD2 matching 8 bases. J was trimmed by 10 bases and V by 1 base; bases with no gene match: 8. Germline values: CDR1 SGHAT, CDR2 FQNNGV. The CDR3 consists of 14 residues. The DNA for the CDR3 is TGTGCCAGCAGCTTAGGGGATCGCGGGAGGCACCAGTACTTC. Translation gives CASSLGDRGRHQYF.

The V and J genes are TRBV18 and TRBJ2-5; D not certain. CDR3 length equals 13 residues. CDR1 is KGHSH and CDR2 is LQKENI in the germline V gene. The V gene lost 1 base and the J gene lost 1 base, with 4 bases spanning the gap. As DNA, the CDR3 is TGTGCCAGCTCACCACTTTTCCAAGAGACCCAGTACTTC. Protein: CASSPLFQETQYF.

The V gene is TRBV12-3 or TRBV12-4, the J gene TRBJ1-3; D is perhaps TRBD1 (5 bases). The CDR3 covers 15 residues. Trimming stripped 8 bases from V and 2 bases from J, with 16 bases between. DNA for the CDR3: TGTGCCAGCGACGAGCGGGGGATGGCTGGAAACACCATATATTTT. Protein sequence: CASDERGMAGNTIYF.

This clonotype was picked up many times. The chain employs TRBV12-3 or TRBV12-4 and TRBJ2-7, with TRBD2 matching over 11 bases. J lost 0 bases, V lost 4 bases, and 5 bases had no gene match. This CDR3 region has 16 residues. CDR3 nucleotides: TGTGCCAGCAGTTCCCATAGCGGGAGGGACTCCTACGAGCAGTACTTC. Protein sequence: CASSSHSGRDSYEQYF.

V and J are TRBV28 and TRBJ2-4, with 7 positions matching TRBD2. Germline CDR1 and CDR2: MDHEN and SYDVKM. This CDR3 spans 15 amino acids. J gave up 7 bases and V 2 bases, and 8 bases lay outside the gene matches. Written as DNA, the CDR3 is TGTGCCAGCAGTTTAAGGGGTGCGGGAGATAACATTCAGTACTTC. This translates into CASSLRGAGDNIQYF.

This clonotype was counted a few times. The chain employs TRBV19 and TRBJ1-1, with D unclear. The CDR3 length is 13 residues. The V and J ends lost 6 bases and 2 bases respectively, with 10 bases between them. Germline V CDR1 and CDR2: LNHDA, SQIVND (reference sequence). CDR3 in DNA: TGTGCCAGTAGAGAGAGAATTAACACTGAAGCTTTCTTT. Translated, it gives CASRERINTEAFF.

This clonotype has at least ten counts. This chain links TRBV27 with TRBJ1-5; D unclear. CDR3 length: 15 residues. Germline V lookup: CDR1 MNHEY, CDR2 SMNVEV (reference sequence). The V and J ends lost 3 bases and 0 bases respectively, with 9 bases between them. Here the CDR3 reads CASSFYGDSNQPQHF. DNA for the CDR3: TGTGCCAGCAGTTTTTATGGGGATAGCAATCAGCCCCAGCATTTT.